These T cell receptor beta chains were read from a single sample in a study of T cells in Graves' hyperthyroidism and ophthalmopathy. TCRdb used MiXCR to reprocess the multiplex PCR reads, holding one entry per CDR3 protein. The table includes hundreds of thousands of distinct CDR3 sequences, over 35% detected once. Sequencing was performed on blood. These receptors all stem from a man younger than 30 with Graves' hyperthyroidism. Each CDR3 is given with its conserved first and last residue. A D gene is named only where the DNA matches it firmly. For some rows the clone size is stated as once, few or many, or as a class when expanded; others skip it.

clone size	D gene	V gene	J gene	CDR3 protein	CDR3 DNA
many	NA	TRBV12-3/TRBV12-4	TRBJ1-6	CASSALGALHF	TGTGCCAGCAGTGCCCTCGGTGCCCTCCACTTT
NA	TRBD1	TRBV5-1	TRBJ2-7	CASSMGQGPNEQYF	TGCGCCAGCAGCATGGGACAGGGGCCGAACGAGCAGTACTTC
many	NA	TRBV15	TRBJ1-4	CATSREGNLIGEKLFF	TGTGCCACCAGCAGAGAGGGAAATCTCATCGGTGAAAAACTGTTTTTT
NA	NA	TRBV10-3	TRBJ1-4	CAISDGRGGEKLFF	TGTGCCATCAGTGATGGTCGGGGAGGGGAAAAACTGTTTTTT
few	NA	TRBV6-1	TRBJ1-1	CASTGDWNTEAFF	TGTGCCAGCACAGGGGATTGGAACACTGAAGCTTTCTTT
many	NA	TRBV7-9	TRBJ1-3	CASSLTMATIYF	TGTGCCAGCAGCTTAACAATGGCAACCATATATTTT
many	NA	TRBV24-1	TRBJ2-5	CATSDWGQETQYF	TGTGCCACCAGTGATTGGGGGCAAGAGACCCAGTACTTC
many	NA	TRBV29-1	TRBJ1-2	CSVDPGQPYGYTF	TGCAGCGTCGACCCCGGACAGCCATATGGCTACACCTTC
once	NA	TRBV7-9	TRBJ2-7	CASSLASGANPYEQYF	TGTGCCAGCAGCTTAGCTAGCGGAGCCAATCCCTACGAGCAGTACTTC
NA	NA	TRBV12-3/TRBV12-4	TRBJ1-2	CASSFGGADYGYTF	TGTGCCAGCAGTTTTGGGGGGGCAGACTATGGCTACACCTTC
many	NA	TRBV19	TRBJ1-2	CASSQDKEGYGYTF	TGTGCCAGTAGTCAGGACAAAGAGGGCTATGGCTACACCTTC
NA	TRBD1	TRBV9	TRBJ1-1	CASSVNPGQGGTEAFF	TGTGCCAGCAGCGTAAACCCTGGACAGGGGGGGACTGAAGCTTTCTTT
NA	NA	TRBV29-1	TRBJ2-7	CSVSGGISAGEQYF	TGCAGCGTGAGTGGGGGGATAAGCGCCGGCGAGCAGTACTTC
NA	NA	TRBV29-1	TRBJ1-1	CSVGRTVNMNTEAFF	TGCAGCGTTGGCCGGACGGTAAACATGAACACTGAAGCTTTCTTT
NA	NA	TRBV7-9	TRBJ2-7	CASRPLADEQYF	TGTGCCAGCAGACCTTTAGCGGACGAGCAGTACTTC
many	TRBD1	TRBV7-9	TRBJ1-5	CASSPLTGQGQPQHF	TGTGCCAGCAGCCCACTGACAGGGCAAGGTCAGCCCCAGCATTTT
NA	NA	TRBV7-2	TRBJ2-2	CASSRSPIRNTGELFF	TGTGCCAGCAGCCGATCCCCGATACGGAACACCGGGGAGCTGTTTTTT
few	NA	TRBV7-2	TRBJ2-7	CASTMTESSYEQYF	TGTGCCAGCACCATGACCGAGAGCTCCTACGAGCAGTACTTC
NA	NA	TRBV10-3	TRBJ1-1	CAIQGSRNTEAFF	TGTGCCATCCAGGGCTCAAGAAACACTGAAGCTTTCTTT
NA	TRBD2	TRBV10-3	TRBJ2-5	CASSLSGRVGETQYF	TGTGCCAGCAGTTTATCAGGGAGGGTCGGGGAGACCCAGTACTTC
many	TRBD2	TRBV7-9	TRBJ2-5	CASSWAGLADGETQYF	TGTGCCAGCAGCTGGGCCGGACTAGCGGATGGGGAGACCCAGTACTTC
NA	NA	TRBV7-3	TRBJ1-1	CASSSPGVGGCNPRDTEAFF	TGTGCCAGCAGCTCCCCCGGCGTAGGGGGGTGCAACCCAAGGGACACTGAAGCTTTCTTT
many	NA	TRBV19	TRBJ1-1	CASSVPESWNTEAFF	TGTGCCAGTAGTGTTCCAGAGTCGTGGAACACTGAAGCTTTCTTT
NA	NA	TRBV5-1	TRBJ2-3	CASSKSGVDTQYF	TGCGCCAGCAGCAAATCCGGGGTTGATACGCAGTATTTT
NA	NA	TRBV19	TRBJ1-2	CASATGNYGYTF	TGTGCCAGTGCAACAGGGAACTATGGCTACACCTTC
NA	NA	TRBV24-1	TRBJ1-2	CATSDRQYDGYTF	TGTGCCACCAGTGATAGACAGTACGATGGCTACACCTTC
many	NA	TRBV29-1	TRBJ1-1	CSAGEQNTEAFF	TGCAGCGCGGGGGAGCAGAACACTGAAGCTTTCTTT
few	TRBD2	TRBV7-3	TRBJ2-2	CASSLVAGGVTGELFF	TGTGCCAGCAGCTTAGTGGCGGGGGGCGTCACCGGGGAGCTGTTTTTT
NA	NA	TRBV25-1	TRBJ2-7	CASTDEQYF	TGTGCCAGCACAGACGAGCAGTACTTC
few	NA	TRBV29-1	TRBJ2-7	CSVQLSRSSYEQYF	TGCAGCGTCCAACTATCGAGGAGCTCCTACGAGCAGTACTTC
many	TRBD1	TRBV15	TRBJ1-5	CATSRGQGVYQPQHF	TGTGCCACCAGCAGAGGACAGGGGGTTTATCAGCCCCAGCATTTT
few	NA	TRBV4-3	TRBJ1-1	CASSQDRRGQAFF	TGCGCCAGCAGCCAAGATCGGCGGGGGCAAGCTTTCTTT
NA	TRBD1	TRBV19	TRBJ1-4	CASTPTGGYEKLFF	TGTGCCAGTACCCCGACAGGGGGCTATGAAAAACTGTTTTTT
NA	TRBD1	TRBV10-2	TRBJ2-7	CASRQGAIGQYF	TGCGCCAGCAGACAGGGGGCGATCGGGCAGTACTTC
few	TRBD1	TRBV19	TRBJ1-5	CASSLDLGQGGQPQHF	TGTGCCAGTAGTCTTGACCTGGGCCAGGGGGGTCAGCCCCAGCATTTT
many	NA	TRBV7-8	TRBJ1-4	CASSPGEASEKLFF	TGTGCCAGCAGCCCAGGGGAGGCTTCAGAAAAACTGTTTTTT
NA	NA	TRBV2	TRBJ1-3	CASRDGSPSGNTIYF	TGTGCCAGCAGGGACGGATCCCCCTCTGGAAACACCATATATTTT
NA	NA	TRBV12-3/TRBV12-4	TRBJ1-3	CASSPRGPSGNTIYF	TGTGCCAGCAGTCCCCGGGGCCCTAGTGGAAACACCATATATTTT
few	TRBD1	TRBV7-8	TRBJ1-1	CASDQGGDTEAFF	TGTGCCAGCGACCAGGGGGGGGACACTGAAGCTTTCTTT
NA	NA	TRBV7-3	TRBJ2-3	CASSLGPITDTQYF	TGTGCCAGCAGCTTGGGCCCAATCACAGATACGCAGTATTTT
few	TRBD1	TRBV6-5	TRBJ1-3	CASSYVQGNTIYF	TGTGCCAGCAGTTACGTACAGGGGAACACCATATATTTT
NA	TRBD1	TRBV29-1	TRBJ2-7	CSVETDRGPSYEQYF	TGCAGCGTTGAAACCGACAGGGGACCTTCCTACGAGCAGTACTTC
NA	TRBD1	TRBV7-2	TRBJ2-7	CASSTGGPGGEQYF	TGTGCCAGCAGTACAGGGGGCCCCGGGGGCGAGCAGTACTTC
few	TRBD1	TRBV7-2	TRBJ1-5	CASSLKGQGNQPQHF	TGTGCCAGCAGCCTAAAGGGACAGGGGAACCAGCCCCAGCATTTT
NA	NA	TRBV7-6	TRBJ1-4	CASSHEGSQKLFF	TGTGCCAGCAGTCATGAAGGGTCGCAAAAACTGTTTTTT